Listed below are T cell receptor beta chains from one sample, sequenced in a study of blood T cell repertoires in COVID-19. Profiled with immunoSEQ multiplex PCR; TCRdb holds only in-frame clones, not every one. The table has about 70,000 clones, 65% to 90% seen once. The sample taken for sequencing was peripheral blood. Source of these receptors: a woman aged 60-70 years with acute or convalescent COVID-19. CDR3s include the opening cysteine and the closing phenylalanine or tryptophan. D genes are given only for firm matches. Expanded clones get a size class; other rows say once, few or many, or leave the size out.

TRBV10-3	-	TRBJ1-1	TRBD1	CAIRLNRGRDTEAFF	TGTGCCATCCGCTTAAACAGGGGGCGCGACACTGAAGCTTTCTTT
TRBV9	-	TRBJ2-1	TRBD2	CASSGSGTSSLHEQFF	TGTGCCAGCAGCGGTTCCGGGACTAGCTCTCTCCATGAGCAGTTCTTC
TRBV27	-	TRBJ1-1	-	CATRGWVGTEAFF	TGTGCAACGAGGGGGTGGGTTGGGACTGAAGCTTTCTTT
TRBV7-9	few	TRBJ1-2	-	CASSSREVTNYGYTF	TGTGCCAGCAGCTCCAGGGAGGTGACTAACTATGGCTACACCTTC
TRBV10-3	-	TRBJ2-3	TRBD2	CAIRDTSGVKDTQYF	TGTGCCATCAGGGACACTAGCGGGGTTAAAGATACGCAGTATTTT
TRBV6-5	-	TRBJ1-6	-	CASSYRQGSNSPLHF	TGTGCCAGCAGTTACAGGCAGGGATCGAATTCACCCCTCCACTTT
TRBV30	-	TRBJ1-2	-	CAWNLGGALSGYTF	TGTGCCTGGAATCTTGGGGGGGCCCTGTCGGGCTACACCTTC
TRBV5-4	-	TRBJ2-3	TRBD1	CASRAGTGGTDTQYF	TGTGCCAGCAGGGCCGGGACAGGGGGGACAGATACGCAGTATTTT
TRBV19	-	TRBJ2-3	-	CASSLVGGTDTQYF	TGTGCCAGTAGTCTCGTAGGGGGCACAGATACGCAGTATTTT
TRBV19	-	TRBJ1-6	-	CASSQDVWGTYSPLHF	TGTGCCAGTAGCCAGGACGTCTGGGGCACCTATTCACCCCTCCACTTT
TRBV9	-	TRBJ2-1	-	CASSDGRYNEQFF	TGTGCCAGCAGCGATGGGAGGTACAATGAGCAGTTCTTC
TRBV7-8	-	TRBJ1-2	-	CASSPRTGLRGYTF	TGTGCCAGCAGCCCAAGGACTGGCTTACGTGGCTACACCTTC
TRBV11-2	-	TRBJ2-1	TRBD2	CASTYRALAGVGDNEQFF	TGTGCCAGCACCTATCGAGCGCTAGCGGGAGTCGGGGACAATGAGCAGTTCTTC
TRBV29-1	-	TRBJ2-7	-	CSVERGSYEQYF	TGCAGCGTTGAACGGGGGTCCTACGAGCAGTACTTC
TRBV12-3/TRBV12-4	-	TRBJ2-5	-	CASSKLETQYF	TGTGCCAGCAGCAAACTAGAGACCCAGTACTTC
TRBV6-6	once	TRBJ1-1	TRBD1	CASINRQGGITEAFF	TGTGCCAGCATAAATAGACAGGGTGGTATCACTGAAGCTTTCTTT
TRBV7-3	-	TRBJ1-4	-	CASSFQPTQATTNEKLFF	TGTGCCAGCAGCTTTCAACCCACCCAGGCGACAACTAATGAAAAACTGTTTTTT